The rows below give T cell receptor beta chains drawn from one sample of a study of T cell responses to AZD1222 COVID-19 vaccine. Assay used: immunoSEQ multiplex PCR; TCRdb lists only in-frame clones, some missing. The repertoire holds about 200,000 clones, with more than 85% as singletons. Specimen: peripheral blood, collected 28 days after the second AZD1222 dose. Every receptor here comes from an adult who received the AZD1222 COVID-19 vaccine. The CDR3 runs from the conserved cysteine through the conserved F or W. The D gene is left open where the match is weak. Rows may omit the clone size; those that give it use once, few, many or a size class.

cdr3_aa: CASSQDFRKTFF
cdr3_nt: TGCGCCAGCAGCCAAGATTTCAGGAAGACTTTCTTT
v_call: TRBV4-1
j_call: TRBJ1-1
clone_size: -
d_call: -

cdr3_aa: CASSGQGAQYNEQFF
cdr3_nt: TGTGCCAGCTCCGGCCAGGGGGCTCAGTACAATGAGCAGTTCTTC
v_call: TRBV18
j_call: TRBJ2-1
clone_size: few
d_call: TRBD1

cdr3_aa: CATSGGAMSSYGYTF
cdr3_nt: TGTGCCACCAGTGGTGGGGCCATGTCGTCCTATGGCTACACCTTC
v_call: TRBV24-1
j_call: TRBJ1-2
clone_size: -
d_call: -

cdr3_aa: CASSPQGAEGYTF
cdr3_nt: TGTGCCAGCAGCCCGCAGGGGGCGGAAGGCTACACCTTC
v_call: TRBV6-5
j_call: TRBJ1-2
clone_size: -
d_call: TRBD1

cdr3_aa: CASSLAGQGKLYEQYF
cdr3_nt: TGTGCCAGCAGCTTAGCAGGACAGGGGAAGTTGTACGAGCAGTACTTC
v_call: TRBV7-9
j_call: TRBJ2-7
clone_size: -
d_call: TRBD1

cdr3_aa: CASGQGADSPLHF
cdr3_nt: TGTGCCAGTGGACAGGGAGCCGATTCACCCCTCCACTTT
v_call: TRBV19
j_call: TRBJ1-6
clone_size: -
d_call: TRBD1

cdr3_aa: CASRTGREQYF
cdr3_nt: TGTGCCAGCAGGACAGGGAGGGAGCAGTACTTC
v_call: TRBV27
j_call: TRBJ2-7
clone_size: -
d_call: -

cdr3_aa: CASSVSASGGYEQYF
cdr3_nt: TGTGCCAGCAGCGTATCAGCTAGCGGAGGCTACGAGCAGTACTTC
v_call: TRBV9
j_call: TRBJ2-7
clone_size: -
d_call: TRBD2

cdr3_aa: CASKVDDTTDTQYF
cdr3_nt: TGCGCCAGCAAGGTAGATGATACCACAGATACGCAGTATTTT
v_call: TRBV4-1
j_call: TRBJ2-3
clone_size: -
d_call: -

cdr3_aa: CASSTPRQENEQFF
cdr3_nt: TGTGCCAGTAGTACACCGAGGCAGGAGAATGAGCAGTTCTTC
v_call: TRBV19
j_call: TRBJ2-1
clone_size: -
d_call: -

cdr3_aa: CAWSRDRGYSNQPQHF
cdr3_nt: TGTGCCTGGAGCCGGGACAGGGGGTATAGCAATCAGCCCCAGCATTTT
v_call: TRBV30
j_call: TRBJ1-5
clone_size: few
d_call: TRBD1

cdr3_aa: CASSYDGGGEPQHF
cdr3_nt: TGCGCCAGCAGCTACGACGGGGGTGGGGAGCCCCAGCATTTT
v_call: TRBV4-1
j_call: TRBJ1-5
clone_size: -
d_call: -

cdr3_aa: CASSLPVLAGSNEQFF
cdr3_nt: TGCGCCAGCAGCTTGCCCGTACTAGCGGGGTCCAATGAGCAGTTCTTC
v_call: TRBV5-1
j_call: TRBJ2-1
clone_size: -
d_call: TRBD2

cdr3_aa: CASVYGGRLQETQYF
cdr3_nt: TGTGCCAGCGTTTACGGAGGGCGACTCCAAGAGACCCAGTACTTC
v_call: TRBV7-2
j_call: TRBJ2-5
clone_size: -
d_call: -

cdr3_aa: CASSTGLGPTNEQFF
cdr3_nt: TGCGCCAGCAGTACGGGACTAGGCCCCACCAATGAGCAGTTCTTC
v_call: TRBV5-1
j_call: TRBJ2-1
clone_size: -
d_call: TRBD2

cdr3_aa: CASSLFGGGNSPLHF
cdr3_nt: TGTGCCAGCAGTTTATTTGGAGGAGGGAATTCACCCCTCCACTTT
v_call: TRBV28
j_call: TRBJ1-6
clone_size: -
d_call: -

cdr3_aa: CASSLDGDRSPLHF
cdr3_nt: TGTGCCAGCAGCCTGGACGGGGATCGATCACCCCTCCACTTT
v_call: TRBV7-2
j_call: TRBJ1-6
clone_size: -
d_call: -

cdr3_aa: CASSFLREGYNEQFF
cdr3_nt: TGTGCCAGCAGCTTCCTTCGGGAGGGGTACAATGAGCAGTTCTTC
v_call: TRBV7-3
j_call: TRBJ2-1
clone_size: -
d_call: TRBD2

cdr3_aa: CASSLGAREGSDTQYF
cdr3_nt: TGCGCCAGCAGCTTGGGAGCCCGGGAGGGCTCAGATACGCAGTATTTT
v_call: TRBV5-1
j_call: TRBJ2-3
clone_size: once
d_call: TRBD2

cdr3_aa: CASSSSGGYTDTQYF
cdr3_nt: TGCGCCAGCAGTTCTAGCGGGGGGTACACAGATACGCAGTATTTT
v_call: TRBV10-1
j_call: TRBJ2-3
clone_size: -
d_call: TRBD2

cdr3_aa: CASSRSGGLASYNEQFF
cdr3_nt: TGTGCCAGCAGCAGATCGGGGGGGCTAGCTAGCTACAATGAGCAGTTCTTC
v_call: TRBV11-2
j_call: TRBJ2-1
clone_size: -
d_call: TRBD2

cdr3_aa: CASGYGPKAEAFF
cdr3_nt: TGTGCCAGCGGCTACGGACCGAAGGCTGAAGCTTTCTTT
v_call: TRBV27
j_call: TRBJ1-1
clone_size: -
d_call: -

cdr3_aa: CASSEFGIRGNEQFF
cdr3_nt: TGTGCCAGCAGTGAATTTGGGATCAGAGGAAATGAGCAGTTCTTC
v_call: TRBV25-1
j_call: TRBJ2-1
clone_size: -
d_call: -

cdr3_aa: CASSMGGSQPQHF
cdr3_nt: TGTGCCAGTAGTATGGGCGGGAGCCAGCCCCAGCATTTT
v_call: TRBV19
j_call: TRBJ1-5
clone_size: -
d_call: -

cdr3_aa: CASSFTGFPDTQYF
cdr3_nt: TGTGCCAGCAGCTTCACCGGCTTTCCAGATACGCAGTATTTT
v_call: TRBV11-1
j_call: TRBJ2-3
clone_size: once
d_call: -

cdr3_aa: CASRKMGQYGYTF
cdr3_nt: TGTGCCAGCAGGAAAATGGGACAGTATGGCTACACCTTC
v_call: TRBV2
j_call: TRBJ1-2
clone_size: -
d_call: TRBD1

cdr3_aa: CASSFSGLAGGPDTQYF
cdr3_nt: TGTGCCAGCAGCTTCTCGGGACTAGCGGGAGGGCCAGATACGCAGTATTTT
v_call: TRBV9
j_call: TRBJ2-3
clone_size: -
d_call: TRBD2

cdr3_aa: CARSPGTSGWGNEQFF
cdr3_nt: TGTGCCAGAAGCCCGGGGACTAGCGGGTGGGGCAATGAGCAGTTCTTC
v_call: TRBV5-3
j_call: TRBJ2-1
clone_size: -
d_call: TRBD2

cdr3_aa: CASSPQGRAIGEQFF
cdr3_nt: TGTGCCAGTAGTCCCCAGGGGAGGGCAATCGGTGAGCAGTTCTTC
v_call: TRBV19
j_call: TRBJ2-1
clone_size: -
d_call: -

cdr3_aa: CASSNRQGSYEQYF
cdr3_nt: TGTGCCAGCAGCAACCGCCAGGGCTCCTACGAGCAGTACTTC
v_call: TRBV7-2
j_call: TRBJ2-7
clone_size: few
d_call: -

cdr3_aa: CASSKAGDLSYEQYF
cdr3_nt: TGTGCCAGCAGCAAAGCAGGGGACCTATCCTACGAGCAGTACTTC
v_call: TRBV21-1
j_call: TRBJ2-7
clone_size: -
d_call: -

cdr3_aa: CASGKQGNQPQHF
cdr3_nt: TGCGCCAGCGGGAAACAGGGGAATCAGCCCCAGCATTTT
v_call: TRBV10-1
j_call: TRBJ1-5
clone_size: -
d_call: TRBD1

cdr3_aa: CASSQEAPSSYNEQFF
cdr3_nt: TGTGCCAGCAGCCAAGAAGCGCCCAGCTCCTACAATGAGCAGTTCTTC
v_call: TRBV4-2
j_call: TRBJ2-1
clone_size: -
d_call: -

cdr3_aa: CASSEDRGNTIYF
cdr3_nt: TGTGCCAGCAGTGAAGACAGGGGGAACACCATATATTTT
v_call: TRBV2
j_call: TRBJ1-3
clone_size: -
d_call: TRBD1

cdr3_aa: CAWSDRRTSSYNSPLHF
cdr3_nt: TGTGCCTGGAGTGACCGGCGAACAAGCTCCTATAATTCACCCCTCCACTTT
v_call: TRBV30
j_call: TRBJ1-6
clone_size: -
d_call: -

cdr3_aa: CASSLGSLQGEQFF
cdr3_nt: TGTGCCAGCAGCTTAGGCTCCCTACAGGGTGAGCAGTTCTTC
v_call: TRBV7-2
j_call: TRBJ2-1
clone_size: -
d_call: -

cdr3_aa: CASSLRERQLRNQPQHF
cdr3_nt: TGTGCCAGCAGCCTACGGGAAAGGCAGTTACGGAATCAGCCCCAGCATTTT
v_call: TRBV7-2
j_call: TRBJ1-5
clone_size: -
d_call: -

cdr3_aa: CASSLEGQGPYEQYF
cdr3_nt: TGTGCCAGCAGCTTAGAAGGACAGGGCCCCTACGAGCAGTACTTC
v_call: TRBV6-4
j_call: TRBJ2-7
clone_size: -
d_call: TRBD1

cdr3_aa: CASSDGRTWTDTQYF
cdr3_nt: TGTGCCAGCAGCGATGGCCGTACATGGACAGATACGCAGTATTTT
v_call: TRBV11-3
j_call: TRBJ2-3
clone_size: -
d_call: -

cdr3_aa: CASSADRDAGNTIYF
cdr3_nt: TGTGCCAGCAGCGCAGACCGGGACGCCGGAAACACCATATATTTT
v_call: TRBV9
j_call: TRBJ1-3
clone_size: -
d_call: -

cdr3_aa: CASSQEWKNTDTQYF
cdr3_nt: TGCGCCAGCAGTCAAGAATGGAAAAACACAGATACGCAGTATTTT
v_call: TRBV23-1
j_call: TRBJ2-3
clone_size: once
d_call: -

cdr3_aa: CASSASGLYEQYF
cdr3_nt: TGTGCCAGCAGCGCTAGCGGGCTCTACGAGCAGTACTTC
v_call: TRBV27
j_call: TRBJ2-7
clone_size: -
d_call: TRBD2

cdr3_aa: CASSTYRVTGELFF
cdr3_nt: TGTGCCAGCTCAACCTACAGGGTCACCGGGGAGCTGTTTTTT
v_call: TRBV18
j_call: TRBJ2-2
clone_size: -
d_call: -

cdr3_aa: CASRGVGTLEGYTF
cdr3_nt: TGTGCCAGCAGGGGCGTCGGGACGCTGGAAGGCTACACCTTC
v_call: TRBV28
j_call: TRBJ1-2
clone_size: -
d_call: -

cdr3_aa: CARVFRLGDNYGYTF
cdr3_nt: TGTGCCAGAGTCTTCCGTTTAGGGGATAACTATGGCTACACCTTC
v_call: TRBV28
j_call: TRBJ1-2
clone_size: -
d_call: -

cdr3_aa: CASSGGTEAFF
cdr3_nt: TGTGCCAGCAGCGGGGGCACTGAAGCTTTCTTT
v_call: TRBV3-1/TRBV3-2
j_call: TRBJ1-1
clone_size: once
d_call: -

cdr3_aa: CASSLGTGGKTQYF
cdr3_nt: TGTGCCAGCAGTTTAGGAACAGGGGGGAAGACCCAGTACTTC
v_call: TRBV27
j_call: TRBJ2-5
clone_size: -
d_call: TRBD1

cdr3_aa: CASTGRDYEQYF
cdr3_nt: TGTGCCAGCACAGGCCGAGACTACGAGCAGTACTTC
v_call: TRBV27
j_call: TRBJ2-7
clone_size: -
d_call: -

cdr3_aa: CSARGGQPQHF
cdr3_nt: TGCAGTGCTAGGGGTGGTCAGCCCCAGCATTTT
v_call: TRBV20-1
j_call: TRBJ1-5
clone_size: -
d_call: -

cdr3_aa: CASSRSEANTGELFF
cdr3_nt: TGTGCCAGCAGCCGTAGCGAGGCGAACACCGGGGAGCTGTTTTTT
v_call: TRBV6-5
j_call: TRBJ2-2
clone_size: few
d_call: -

cdr3_aa: CATSDLGTSGSYEQFF
cdr3_nt: TGTGCCACCAGTGATTTGGGGACTAGCGGGAGCTATGAGCAGTTCTTC
v_call: TRBV24-1
j_call: TRBJ2-1
clone_size: -
d_call: TRBD2